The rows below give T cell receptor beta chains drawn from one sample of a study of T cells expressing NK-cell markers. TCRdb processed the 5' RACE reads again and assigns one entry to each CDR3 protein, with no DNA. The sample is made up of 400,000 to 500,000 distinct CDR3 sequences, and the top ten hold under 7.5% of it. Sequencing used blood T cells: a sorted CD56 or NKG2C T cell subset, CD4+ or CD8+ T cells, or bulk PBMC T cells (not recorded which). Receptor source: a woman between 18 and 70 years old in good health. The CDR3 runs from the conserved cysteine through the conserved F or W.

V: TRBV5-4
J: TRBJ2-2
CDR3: CASSQGLAGVTGELFF

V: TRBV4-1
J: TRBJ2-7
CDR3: CASSIYYEQYF

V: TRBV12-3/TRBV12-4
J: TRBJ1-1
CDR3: CASSLITGGTEAFF

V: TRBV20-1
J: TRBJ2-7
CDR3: CSARDADYEQYF

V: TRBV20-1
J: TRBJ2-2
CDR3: CSAVTGTGVSGELFF

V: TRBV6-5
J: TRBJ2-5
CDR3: CASSYGGGETQYF

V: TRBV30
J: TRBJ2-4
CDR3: CAWTAKNIQYF

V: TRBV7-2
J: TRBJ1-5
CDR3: CASSSRTGDYSNQPQHF

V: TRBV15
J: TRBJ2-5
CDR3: CATSSWTGAGETQYF

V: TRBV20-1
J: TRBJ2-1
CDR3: CSARVASRSYNEQFF

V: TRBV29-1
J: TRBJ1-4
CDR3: CSASTGGAGEKLFF

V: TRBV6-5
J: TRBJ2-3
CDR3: CASSYSRRDRGLDTQYF

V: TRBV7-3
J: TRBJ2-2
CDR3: CASSPDTTGELFF

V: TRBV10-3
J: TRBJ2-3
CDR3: CAISEFTGDGSTDTQYF

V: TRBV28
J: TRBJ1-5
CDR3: CASRSSTGLSNQPQHF

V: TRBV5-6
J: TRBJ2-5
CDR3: CASSLSSETQYF

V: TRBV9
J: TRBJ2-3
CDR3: CASSPSQDTQYF

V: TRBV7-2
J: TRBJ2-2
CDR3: CASSPRTGILTGELFF

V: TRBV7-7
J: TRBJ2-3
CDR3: CASSRDSTDTQYF

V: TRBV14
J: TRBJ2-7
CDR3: CASSPGQGHSPWSYEQYF

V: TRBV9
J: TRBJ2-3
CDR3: CASSPELAGGLHTQYF

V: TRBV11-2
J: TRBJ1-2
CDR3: CASSGEQGNYGYTF

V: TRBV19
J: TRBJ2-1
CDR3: CASSIQGYNEQFF

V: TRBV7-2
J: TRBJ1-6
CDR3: CASSLLGTALNSPLHF

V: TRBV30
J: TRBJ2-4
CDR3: CAWGTLENIQYF

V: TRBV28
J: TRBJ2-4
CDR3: CASSTPGNIQYF

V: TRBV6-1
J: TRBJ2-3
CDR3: CASMWWETSTDTQYF

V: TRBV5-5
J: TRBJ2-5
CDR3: CASSGPNQETQYF

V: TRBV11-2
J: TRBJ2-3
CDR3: CASSRGTGTQTQYF

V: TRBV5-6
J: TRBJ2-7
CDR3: CASSLRAAYEQYF

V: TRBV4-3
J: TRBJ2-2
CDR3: CASSQAGGSTGELFF

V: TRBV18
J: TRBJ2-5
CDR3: CASSPRSGRAGETQYF

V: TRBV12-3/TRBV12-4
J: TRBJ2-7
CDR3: CASSLVQSYEQYF

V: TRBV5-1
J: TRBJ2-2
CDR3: CASSGSTSGYTGELFF

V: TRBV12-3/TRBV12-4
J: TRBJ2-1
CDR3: CASSPSRRASYNEQFF

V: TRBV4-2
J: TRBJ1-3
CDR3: CASSRESWDIEIFSGNTIYF

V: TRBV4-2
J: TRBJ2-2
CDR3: CASSQASGGGTGELFF

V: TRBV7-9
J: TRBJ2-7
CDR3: CASSASQGISYEQYF

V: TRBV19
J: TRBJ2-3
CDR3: CASSIGGAADTQYF

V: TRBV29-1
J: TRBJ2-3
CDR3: CSAPGENTVDTQYF

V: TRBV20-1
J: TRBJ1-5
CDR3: CSARKDRGNDMPQHF

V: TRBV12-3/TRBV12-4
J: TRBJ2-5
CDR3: CASSRGGRGVETQYF

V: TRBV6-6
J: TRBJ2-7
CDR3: CASSYSGPYEQYF

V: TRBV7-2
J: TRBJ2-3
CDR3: CASSRTSRRSDTQYF

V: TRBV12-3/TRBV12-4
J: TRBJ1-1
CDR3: CASSLETGAGTEAFF

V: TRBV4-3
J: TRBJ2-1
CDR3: CASSQEAAGAFENEQFF

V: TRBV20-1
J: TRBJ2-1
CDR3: CSAPRGGRGSSYNEQFF